A selection of T cell receptor beta chains follows, all from one sample in a study of cytomegalovirus exposure and HLA in healthy donors. Only in-frame clones appear in the TCRdb table, and some are missing; sequencing was by immunoSEQ multiplex PCR. The data contain more than 150,000 clones, around 79% of them seen just once; the ten biggest clones take up roughly 1.4%. Sequences were obtained from PBMCs. The receptor source for this set is a girl between 5 and 17 years old in good health and CMV-seropositive. Both conserved end residues are part of each CDR3. The order of the fields is J gene, clone size, V gene, D gene, CDR3 protein, CDR3 DNA. A D gene is named only where the DNA matches it firmly. Clone size is shown for a subset of rows, as once, few, many or a class of expanded clone.

j_call: TRBJ2-5
clone_size: once
v_call: TRBV30
d_call: .
cdr3_aa: CAWSSQGETQYF
cdr3_nt: TGTGCCTGGAGTTCACAGGGTGAGACCCAGTACTTC

j_call: TRBJ2-3
clone_size: .
v_call: TRBV30
d_call: .
cdr3_aa: CACSVEAPDTQYF
cdr3_nt: TGTGCCTGTTCGGTTGAGGCCCCAGATACGCAGTATTTT

j_call: TRBJ2-7
clone_size: once
v_call: TRBV5-4
d_call: .
cdr3_aa: CASSFGGSYEQYF
cdr3_nt: TGTGCCAGCAGCTTCGGGGGTTCCTACGAGCAGTACTTC

j_call: TRBJ2-1
clone_size: .
v_call: TRBV15
d_call: TRBD2
cdr3_aa: CATSSGGESYNEQFF
cdr3_nt: TGTGCCACCAGCAGCGGGGGGGAATCGTACAATGAGCAGTTCTTC

j_call: TRBJ1-4
clone_size: once
v_call: TRBV7-9
d_call: TRBD1
cdr3_aa: CASSFGRGREKLFF
cdr3_nt: TGTGCCAGCAGCTTTGGCAGGGGGCGGGAAAAACTGTTTTTT

j_call: TRBJ2-7
clone_size: .
v_call: TRBV11-3
d_call: .
cdr3_aa: CASSFRQASYEQYF
cdr3_nt: TGTGCCAGCAGCTTTAGACAGGCGTCCTACGAGCAGTACTTC

j_call: TRBJ1-1
clone_size: .
v_call: TRBV2
d_call: .
cdr3_aa: CASKEGQPNTEAFF
cdr3_nt: TGTGCCAGCAAAGAGGGACAACCGAACACTGAAGCTTTCTTT

j_call: TRBJ1-1
clone_size: .
v_call: TRBV7-2
d_call: .
cdr3_aa: CASSYHRDTSSRAFF
cdr3_nt: TGTGCCAGCAGCTACCACCGGGACACCAGCTCTCGAGCTTTCTTT

j_call: TRBJ1-6
clone_size: few
v_call: TRBV6-5
d_call: .
cdr3_aa: CASRQGSTSPLHF
cdr3_nt: TGTGCCAGCAGACAGGGATCGACTTCACCCCTCCACTTT

j_call: TRBJ2-7
clone_size: .
v_call: TRBV7-8
d_call: .
cdr3_aa: CASSLGTPREQYF
cdr3_nt: TGTGCCAGCAGCTTAGGGACACCACGAGAGCAGTACTTC

j_call: TRBJ2-3
clone_size: .
v_call: TRBV4-3
d_call: TRBD2
cdr3_aa: CASSQDLQGTSGAPGSTDTQYF
cdr3_nt: TGCGCCAGCAGCCAAGATCTGCAAGGGACTAGCGGGGCCCCAGGGAGCACAGATACGCAGTATTTT

j_call: TRBJ1-6
clone_size: .
v_call: TRBV18
d_call: .
cdr3_aa: CASSPGRGNSPLHF
cdr3_nt: TGTGCCAGCTCACCGGGCAGGGGTAATTCACCCCTCCACTTT

j_call: TRBJ1-1
clone_size: .
v_call: TRBV21-1
d_call: .
cdr3_aa: CASSAETGERGTEAFF
cdr3_nt: TGTGCCAGCAGCGCGGAGACAGGGGAACGGGGCACTGAAGCTTTCTTT

j_call: TRBJ1-1
clone_size: few
v_call: TRBV6-5
d_call: .
cdr3_aa: CASSYLKFTFF
cdr3_nt: TGTGCCAGCAGTTACCTAAAATTTACTTTCTTT

j_call: TRBJ1-5
clone_size: .
v_call: TRBV6-5
d_call: .
cdr3_aa: CASSYAQSNQPQHF
cdr3_nt: TGTGCCAGCAGTTACGCCCAGAGCAATCAGCCCCAGCATTTT

j_call: TRBJ1-4
clone_size: few
v_call: TRBV2
d_call: .
cdr3_aa: CASSEVLGGRGEKLFF
cdr3_nt: TGTGCCAGCAGTGAAGTCCTGGGGGGGCGAGGAGAAAAACTGTTTTTT

j_call: TRBJ1-5
clone_size: .
v_call: TRBV6-6
d_call: .
cdr3_aa: CASSYEGAKGNQPQHF
cdr3_nt: TGTGCCAGCAGTTACGAAGGGGCCAAAGGCAATCAGCCCCAGCATTTT

j_call: TRBJ2-7
clone_size: .
v_call: TRBV15
d_call: .
cdr3_aa: CATSRDQANLYEQYF
cdr3_nt: TGTGCCACCAGCAGAGACCAGGCCAACCTCTACGAGCAGTACTTC

j_call: TRBJ1-3
clone_size: .
v_call: TRBV6-1
d_call: .
cdr3_aa: CASSERGSSGNTIYF
cdr3_nt: TGTGCCAGCAGTGAAAGGGGTTCCTCTGGAAACACCATATATTTT

j_call: TRBJ2-1
clone_size: few
v_call: TRBV23-1
d_call: .
cdr3_aa: CASSTRDLLIPGTYLENEQFF
cdr3_nt: TGCGCCAGCAGTACCCGTGATTTACTTATTCCGGGAACCTACTTGGAGAATGAGCAGTTCTTC

j_call: TRBJ1-5
clone_size: .
v_call: TRBV6-5
d_call: .
cdr3_aa: CASRSGGPGQPQHF
cdr3_nt: TGTGCCAGCAGGAGTGGGGGCCCGGGACAGCCCCAGCATTTT

j_call: TRBJ2-3
clone_size: .
v_call: TRBV10-2
d_call: TRBD2
cdr3_aa: CASSPSGGSRGDTQYF
cdr3_nt: TGCGCCAGCAGCCCTAGCGGGGGGAGTAGAGGAGATACGCAGTATTTT

j_call: TRBJ2-7
clone_size: .
v_call: TRBV19
d_call: .
cdr3_aa: CASSNREGYEQYF
cdr3_nt: TGTGCCAGTAGTAACAGGGAGGGTTACGAGCAGTACTTC

j_call: TRBJ2-7
clone_size: .
v_call: TRBV6-1
d_call: TRBD1
cdr3_aa: CASSDRDRTREQYF
cdr3_nt: TGTGCCAGCAGTGACCGGGACAGGACCCGCGAGCAGTACTTC

j_call: TRBJ1-5
clone_size: .
v_call: TRBV12-5
d_call: TRBD1
cdr3_aa: CASGLGPKGQGRLYSNQPQHF
cdr3_nt: TGTGCTAGTGGTTTGGGCCCAAAGGGACAGGGTCGGCTTTATAGCAATCAGCCCCAGCATTTT

j_call: TRBJ2-2
clone_size: .
v_call: TRBV6-1
d_call: .
cdr3_aa: CASSEERRGRTGELFF
cdr3_nt: TGTGCCAGCAGTGAAGAAAGGAGGGGGCGCACCGGGGAGCTGTTTTTT

j_call: TRBJ2-3
clone_size: .
v_call: TRBV11-3
d_call: .
cdr3_aa: CASSLDSVPDTQYF
cdr3_nt: TGTGCCAGCAGCTTAGATTCGGTACCAGATACGCAGTATTTT

j_call: TRBJ2-5
clone_size: .
v_call: TRBV4-2
d_call: .
cdr3_aa: CASSQSREETQYF
cdr3_nt: TGTGCCAGCAGCCAAAGCCGGGAGGAGACCCAGTACTTC

j_call: TRBJ2-1
clone_size: .
v_call: TRBV23-1
d_call: TRBD2
cdr3_aa: CASSQLLDSGGNNEQFF
cdr3_nt: TGCGCCAGCAGTCAGCTCCTGGATAGCGGGGGCAACAATGAGCAGTTCTTC

j_call: TRBJ2-7
clone_size: .
v_call: TRBV6-5
d_call: TRBD1
cdr3_aa: CASSYGRQGANYEQYF
cdr3_nt: TGTGCCAGCAGTTACGGAAGACAGGGGGCGAATTACGAGCAGTACTTC

j_call: TRBJ2-7
clone_size: .
v_call: TRBV7-2
d_call: .
cdr3_aa: CASTSTGGSGSYEQYF
cdr3_nt: TGTGCCAGCACCTCCACGGGCGGCTCGGGGAGCTACGAGCAGTACTTC

j_call: TRBJ1-4
clone_size: .
v_call: TRBV11-2
d_call: .
cdr3_aa: CASSFGGSSEKLFF
cdr3_nt: TGTGCCAGCAGCTTCGGGGGGTCGTCTGAAAAACTGTTTTTT

j_call: TRBJ1-5
clone_size: .
v_call: TRBV5-4
d_call: .
cdr3_aa: CASSLGGGNQPQHF
cdr3_nt: TGTGCCAGCAGCTTGGGGGGAGGCAATCAGCCCCAGCATTTT

j_call: TRBJ2-2
clone_size: .
v_call: TRBV19
d_call: .
cdr3_aa: CAVRRGPDNTGELFF
cdr3_nt: TGTGCAGTAAGGAGGGGGCCTGATAACACCGGGGAGCTGTTTTTT

j_call: TRBJ2-1
clone_size: .
v_call: TRBV5-8
d_call: .
cdr3_aa: CASSRGYNEQFF
cdr3_nt: TGTGCCAGCAGCAGGGGATACAATGAGCAGTTCTTC

j_call: TRBJ2-7
clone_size: .
v_call: TRBV7-2
d_call: .
cdr3_aa: CASSSGLGSSYEQYF
cdr3_nt: TGTGCCAGCAGCTCAGGACTGGGAAGCTCCTACGAGCAGTACTTC

j_call: TRBJ2-3
clone_size: .
v_call: TRBV5-1
d_call: TRBD1
cdr3_aa: CASSTGQNTDTQYF
cdr3_nt: TGCGCCAGCAGCACGGGACAGAACACAGATACGCAGTATTTT

j_call: TRBJ2-7
clone_size: .
v_call: TRBV13
d_call: TRBD2
cdr3_aa: CASSSRTSGGYEQYF
cdr3_nt: TGTGCCAGCAGCTCCAGGACTAGCGGGGGCTACGAGCAGTACTTC

j_call: TRBJ2-2
clone_size: .
v_call: TRBV5-4
d_call: .
cdr3_aa: CASSLGGTGELFF
cdr3_nt: TGTGCCAGCAGCTTGGGCGGGACCGGGGAGCTGTTTTTT

j_call: TRBJ2-3
clone_size: .
v_call: TRBV2
d_call: .
cdr3_aa: CASSASRAYTDTQYF
cdr3_nt: TGTGCCAGCAGCGCGAGCAGGGCTTACACAGATACGCAGTATTTT

j_call: TRBJ1-5
clone_size: .
v_call: TRBV7-9
d_call: TRBD1
cdr3_aa: CASSPEGGSDQPQHF
cdr3_nt: TGTGCCAGCAGCCCAGAAGGGGGCTCCGACCAGCCCCAGCATTTT

j_call: TRBJ2-7
clone_size: .
v_call: TRBV15
d_call: .
cdr3_aa: CATSARRGGGSYEQYF
cdr3_nt: TGTGCCACCAGCGCCCGGCGTGGTGGCGGGTCCTACGAGCAGTACTTC

j_call: TRBJ2-3
clone_size: many
v_call: TRBV6-4
d_call: TRBD2
cdr3_aa: CASSETGGADTQYF
cdr3_nt: TGTGCCAGCAGTGAGACGGGGGGGGCAGATACGCAGTATTTT

j_call: TRBJ1-2
clone_size: few
v_call: TRBV5-1
d_call: TRBD1
cdr3_aa: CASSLGDRDAGYTF
cdr3_nt: TGCGCCAGCAGCTTGGGGGACAGGGACGCAGGCTACACCTTC

j_call: TRBJ1-2
clone_size: .
v_call: TRBV5-1
d_call: TRBD1
cdr3_aa: CASSPQGGDYGYTF
cdr3_nt: TGCGCCAGCAGCCCTCAGGGGGGCGACTATGGCTACACCTTC

j_call: TRBJ1-1
clone_size: .
v_call: TRBV6-6
d_call: TRBD1
cdr3_aa: CASRNPGQGLGAFF
cdr3_nt: TGTGCCAGCAGAAACCCCGGACAGGGTCTGGGGGCTTTCTTT

j_call: TRBJ1-5
clone_size: once
v_call: TRBV4-3
d_call: .
cdr3_aa: CASSQGHTFNQPQHF
cdr3_nt: TGCGCCAGCAGCCAAGGCCACACCTTTAATCAGCCCCAGCATTTT

j_call: TRBJ2-7
clone_size: .
v_call: TRBV6-6
d_call: TRBD1
cdr3_aa: CASSSRTGKHEQYF
cdr3_nt: TGTGCCAGCAGTTCCCGGACAGGGAAGCACGAGCAGTACTTC

j_call: TRBJ2-3
clone_size: .
v_call: TRBV5-3
d_call: .
cdr3_aa: CARSSSYRDCTDTQYF
cdr3_nt: TGTGCCAGAAGCTCCTCTTACAGGGATTGCACAGATACGCAGTATTTT

j_call: TRBJ2-7
clone_size: .
v_call: TRBV5-4
d_call: TRBD1
cdr3_aa: CASSWTGENEQYF
cdr3_nt: TGTGCCAGCAGCTGGACAGGGGAGAACGAGCAGTACTTC

j_call: TRBJ1-1
clone_size: .
v_call: TRBV11-2
d_call: .
cdr3_aa: CASSFQDSREAFF
cdr3_nt: TGTGCCAGCAGCTTTCAGGACAGCCGTGAAGCTTTCTTT

j_call: TRBJ2-1
clone_size: .
v_call: TRBV7-2
d_call: .
cdr3_aa: CASSLSQGYEQFF
cdr3_nt: TGTGCCAGCAGCTTATCACAGGGCTATGAGCAGTTCTTC

j_call: TRBJ2-1
clone_size: few
v_call: TRBV11-3
d_call: .
cdr3_aa: CASGSGFNEQFF
cdr3_nt: TGTGCCAGCGGGTCAGGTTTTAATGAGCAGTTCTTC

j_call: TRBJ1-2
clone_size: .
v_call: TRBV27
d_call: TRBD1
cdr3_aa: CASSSTAGGTGGYTF
cdr3_nt: TGTGCCAGCAGTTCAACTGCAGGGGGCACGGGTGGCTACACCTTC

j_call: TRBJ2-5
clone_size: .
v_call: TRBV2
d_call: .
cdr3_aa: CASSRGTGETQYF
cdr3_nt: TGTGCCAGCAGCCGCGGTACGGGGGAGACCCAGTACTTC

j_call: TRBJ2-2
clone_size: .
v_call: TRBV19
d_call: TRBD1
cdr3_aa: CASRVDRVASGELFF
cdr3_nt: TGTGCCAGTAGGGTGGACAGGGTAGCCTCCGGGGAGCTGTTTTTT

j_call: TRBJ2-6
clone_size: .
v_call: TRBV7-2
d_call: .
cdr3_aa: CASSSLQGLSGANVLTF
cdr3_nt: TGTGCCAGCAGCTCACTCCAGGGGCTTTCTGGGGCCAACGTCCTGACTTTC

j_call: TRBJ2-7
clone_size: .
v_call: TRBV9
d_call: TRBD1
cdr3_aa: CASSVGVGRGLDEQYF
cdr3_nt: TGTGCCAGCAGCGTAGGGGTGGGCAGGGGGCTAGACGAGCAGTACTTC